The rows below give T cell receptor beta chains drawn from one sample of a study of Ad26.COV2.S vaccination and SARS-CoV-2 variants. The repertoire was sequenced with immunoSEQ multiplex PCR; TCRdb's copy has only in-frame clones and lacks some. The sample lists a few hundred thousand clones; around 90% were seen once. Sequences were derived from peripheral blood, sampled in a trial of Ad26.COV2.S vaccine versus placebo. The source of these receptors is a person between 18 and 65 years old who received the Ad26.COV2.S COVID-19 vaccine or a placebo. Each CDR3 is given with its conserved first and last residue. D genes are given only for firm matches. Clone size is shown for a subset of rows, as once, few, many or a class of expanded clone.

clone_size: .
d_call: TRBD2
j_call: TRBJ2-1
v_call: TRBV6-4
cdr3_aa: CASSETSGRALYNEQFF
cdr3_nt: TGTGCCAGCAGTGAGACTAGCGGGAGGGCCCTCTACAATGAGCAGTTCTTC

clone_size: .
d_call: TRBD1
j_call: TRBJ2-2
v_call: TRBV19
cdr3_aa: CASTTVGQGPNTGELFF
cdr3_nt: TGTGCCAGTACCACGGTAGGACAGGGACCGAACACCGGGGAGCTGTTTTTT

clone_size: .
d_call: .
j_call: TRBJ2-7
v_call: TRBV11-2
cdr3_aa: CASSSRGVFKNYEQYF
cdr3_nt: TGTGCCAGCAGCTCCAGAGGGGTATTCAAAAACTACGAGCAGTACTTC

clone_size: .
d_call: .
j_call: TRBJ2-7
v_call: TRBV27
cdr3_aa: CASSLFRSSGGWVEQYF
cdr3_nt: TGTGCCAGCAGTTTATTCCGATCGTCAGGGGGGTGGGTCGAGCAGTACTTC

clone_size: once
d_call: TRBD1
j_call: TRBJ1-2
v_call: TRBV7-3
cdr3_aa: CASSLGQGYGYTF
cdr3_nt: TGTGCCAGCAGCTTGGGACAGGGCTATGGCTACACCTTC

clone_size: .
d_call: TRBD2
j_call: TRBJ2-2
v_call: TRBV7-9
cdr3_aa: CASSFRAGVGNTGELFF
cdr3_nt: TGTGCCAGCAGCTTTCGAGCGGGAGTTGGAAACACCGGGGAGCTGTTTTTT

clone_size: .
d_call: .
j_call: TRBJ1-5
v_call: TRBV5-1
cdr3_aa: CASSLSVGSNQPQHF
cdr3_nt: TGCGCCAGCAGCTTGAGTGTGGGATCCAATCAGCCCCAGCATTTT

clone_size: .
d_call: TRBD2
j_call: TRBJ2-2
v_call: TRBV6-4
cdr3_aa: CASKRGEDTGELFF
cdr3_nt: TGTGCCAGCAAGCGGGGGGAGGACACCGGGGAGCTGTTTTTT

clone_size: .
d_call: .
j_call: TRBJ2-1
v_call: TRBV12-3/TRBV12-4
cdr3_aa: CASSRDRWNEQFF
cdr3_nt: TGTGCCAGCAGCCGGGACCGCTGGAATGAGCAGTTCTTC

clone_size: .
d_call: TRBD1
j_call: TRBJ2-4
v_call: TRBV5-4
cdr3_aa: CASSSKKTGQLNIQYF
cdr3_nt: TGTGCCAGCAGTTCTAAAAAGACGGGACAGCTAAACATTCAGTACTTC

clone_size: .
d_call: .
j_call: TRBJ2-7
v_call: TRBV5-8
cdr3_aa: CASSLRAPHSYEQYF
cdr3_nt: TGTGCCAGCAGCTTGAGGGCACCCCATTCCTACGAGCAGTACTTC

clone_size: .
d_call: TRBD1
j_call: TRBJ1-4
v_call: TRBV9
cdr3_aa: CASSLGQGNNEKLFF
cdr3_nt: TGTGCCAGCAGCCTAGGACAGGGGAATAATGAAAAACTGTTTTTT

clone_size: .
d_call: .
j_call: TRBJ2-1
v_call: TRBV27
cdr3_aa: CASSFPGMGNEQFF
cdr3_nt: TGTGCCAGCAGTTTCCCCGGGATGGGCAATGAGCAGTTCTTC

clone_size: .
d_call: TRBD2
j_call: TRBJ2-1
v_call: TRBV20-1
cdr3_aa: CSASSSWTSGSYNEQFF
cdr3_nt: TGCAGTGCTAGTAGTTCGTGGACTAGCGGGTCCTACAATGAGCAGTTCTTC

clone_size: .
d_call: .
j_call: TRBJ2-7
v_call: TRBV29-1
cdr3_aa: CSVVWGSEQYF
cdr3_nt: TGCAGCGTTGTCTGGGGGTCCGAGCAGTACTTC

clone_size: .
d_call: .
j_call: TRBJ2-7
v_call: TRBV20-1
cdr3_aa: CSCLQGNEQYF
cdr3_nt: TGCAGTTGCCTACAGGGAAACGAGCAGTACTTC

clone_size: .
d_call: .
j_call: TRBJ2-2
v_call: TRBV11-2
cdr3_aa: CASSLERTGELFF
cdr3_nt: TGTGCCAGCAGCTTAGAGCGGACCGGGGAGCTGTTTTTT

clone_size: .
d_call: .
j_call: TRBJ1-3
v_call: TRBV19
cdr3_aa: CASSQFSGRISGNTIYF
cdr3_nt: TGTGCCAGTAGTCAATTTTCCGGACGGATCTCTGGAAACACCATATATTTT

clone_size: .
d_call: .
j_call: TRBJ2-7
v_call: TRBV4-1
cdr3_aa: CASSRSRESEQYF
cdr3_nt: TGCGCCAGCAGCCGATCCCGGGAGTCCGAGCAGTACTTC

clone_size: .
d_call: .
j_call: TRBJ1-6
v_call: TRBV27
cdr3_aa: CASSLFPQGSLHF
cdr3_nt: TGTGCCAGCAGTTTATTTCCCCAGGGATCCCTCCACTTT